This T cell receptor beta chain was documented in a study of shared clonotypes between healthy human individuals. Terminally differentiated effector memory CD45RA+ cells were left out of the naive CD8 fraction, which was CD45RO-negative and positively selected for CCR7. The CDR3 covers 19 residues. Germline lookup yields CDR1 LGHNA and CDR2 YSLEER. Trimming removed 0 bases from V and 0 bases from J, with 17 bases in between. Each cell subset's genomic DNA was divided evenly among several immunoSEQ plates. Libraries were prepared by immunoSEQ multiplex PCR; TCRdb keeps only in-frame clonotypes and omits some of them. The table has about 2 million clones, less than 95% seen once.

The TCR sequence derives from a man younger than 35 in good health. Sequences were obtained from naive CD8+ T cells sorted from blood. The gene calls are TRBV4-3 and TRBJ2-2, with D unresolved. CDR3 DNA sequence: TGCGCCAGCAGCCAAGATCCACCCTGGGCGCGGTCGAACACCGGGGAGCTGTTTTTT. Protein sequence: CASSQDPPWARSNTGELFF.